The source of this T cell receptor beta chain is a study of blood T cell repertoires in COVID-19. The germline V gene encodes CDR1 SGHVS and CDR2 FQNEAQ. V lost 5 bases and J 8 bases, leaving 15 bases between the germline ends. This CDR3 comprises 13 residues. The authors' processing: Estimates of nucleated cell counts were drawn from the amplification of reference gene primers. Libraries were prepared by immunoSEQ multiplex PCR; TCRdb keeps only in-frame clonotypes and omits some of them. From that table come the V and J calls and clone size; the DNA was used to work out D and trimming. The sample contains about 69,000 clones, 80% to 85% of which appear only once. The sample holds a few counts of this clone.

The chain is built from TRBV7-8 and TRBJ1-2, with D hard to call. The TCR sequence derives from a woman aged 80 or older with acute or convalescent COVID-19. Sequencing used peripheral blood. CDR3 sequence reads: CASSLSISHGYTF. CDR3 DNA sequence: TGTGCCAGCAGCCTTAGCATCAGTCACGGCTACACCTTC.